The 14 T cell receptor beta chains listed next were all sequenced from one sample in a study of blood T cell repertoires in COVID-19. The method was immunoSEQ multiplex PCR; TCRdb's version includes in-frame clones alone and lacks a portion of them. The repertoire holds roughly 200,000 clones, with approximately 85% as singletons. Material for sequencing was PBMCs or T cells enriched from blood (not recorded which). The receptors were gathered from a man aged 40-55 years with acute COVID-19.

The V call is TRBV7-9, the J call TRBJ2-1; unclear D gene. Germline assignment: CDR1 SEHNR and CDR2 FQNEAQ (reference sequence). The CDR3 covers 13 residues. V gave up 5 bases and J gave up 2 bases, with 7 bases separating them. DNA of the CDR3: TGTGCCAGCAGCCTAACCCCCTACAATGAGCAGTTCTTC. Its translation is CASSLTPYNEQFF.

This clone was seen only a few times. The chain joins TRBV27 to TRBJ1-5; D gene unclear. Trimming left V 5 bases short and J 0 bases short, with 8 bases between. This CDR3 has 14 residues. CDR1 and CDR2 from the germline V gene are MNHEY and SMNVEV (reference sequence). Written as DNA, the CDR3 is TGTGCCAGCAGTCCCCTATATAGCAATCAGCCCCAGCATTTT. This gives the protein CASSPLYSNQPQHF.

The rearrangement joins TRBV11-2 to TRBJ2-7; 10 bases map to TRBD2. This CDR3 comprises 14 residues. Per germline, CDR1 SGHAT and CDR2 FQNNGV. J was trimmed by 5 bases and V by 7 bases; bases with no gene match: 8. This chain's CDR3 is CASNRRLAGHEQYF. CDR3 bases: TGTGCCAGCAACCGTAGACTAGCGGGTCACGAGCAGTACTTC.

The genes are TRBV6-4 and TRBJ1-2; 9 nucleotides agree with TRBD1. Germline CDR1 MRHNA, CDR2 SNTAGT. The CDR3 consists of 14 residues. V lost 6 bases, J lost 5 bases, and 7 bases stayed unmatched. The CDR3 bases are TGTGCCAGCAGCGCCGGGACAGGGCTTTATGGCTACACCTTC. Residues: CASSAGTGLYGYTF.

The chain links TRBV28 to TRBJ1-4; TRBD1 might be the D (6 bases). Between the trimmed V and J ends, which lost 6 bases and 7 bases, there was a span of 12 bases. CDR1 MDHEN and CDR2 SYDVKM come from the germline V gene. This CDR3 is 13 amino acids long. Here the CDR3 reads CASRFARGEKLFF. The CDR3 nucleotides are TGTGCCAGCAGGTTCGCCAGGGGTGAAAAACTGTTTTTT.

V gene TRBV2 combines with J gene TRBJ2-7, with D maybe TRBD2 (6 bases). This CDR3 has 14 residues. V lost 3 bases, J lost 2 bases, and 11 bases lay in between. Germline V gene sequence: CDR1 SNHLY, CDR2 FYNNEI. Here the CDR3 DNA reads TGTGCCAGCAGTGACGGGGCGGGACCCTACGAGCAGTACTTC. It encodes CASSDGAGPYEQYF.

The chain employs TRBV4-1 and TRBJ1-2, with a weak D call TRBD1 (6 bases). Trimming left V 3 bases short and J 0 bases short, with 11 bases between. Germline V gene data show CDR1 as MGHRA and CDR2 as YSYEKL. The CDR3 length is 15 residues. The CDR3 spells CASSQVTGTNYGYTF. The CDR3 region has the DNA TGCGCCAGCAGCCAGGTTACAGGGACTAACTATGGCTACACCTTC.

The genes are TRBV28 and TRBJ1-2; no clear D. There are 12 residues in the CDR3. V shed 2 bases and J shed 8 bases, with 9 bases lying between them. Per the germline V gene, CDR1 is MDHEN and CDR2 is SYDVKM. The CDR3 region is CASSLPLVGYTF. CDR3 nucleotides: TGTGCCAGCAGTTTACCCCTCGTGGGCTACACCTTC.

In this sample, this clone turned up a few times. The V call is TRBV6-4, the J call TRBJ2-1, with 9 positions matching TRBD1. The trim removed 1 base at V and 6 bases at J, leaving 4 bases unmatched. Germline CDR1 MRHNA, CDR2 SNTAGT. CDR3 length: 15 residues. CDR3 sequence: CASSDWDRDRNEQFF. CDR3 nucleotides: TGTGCCAGCAGTGACTGGGACAGGGATCGCAATGAGCAGTTCTTC.

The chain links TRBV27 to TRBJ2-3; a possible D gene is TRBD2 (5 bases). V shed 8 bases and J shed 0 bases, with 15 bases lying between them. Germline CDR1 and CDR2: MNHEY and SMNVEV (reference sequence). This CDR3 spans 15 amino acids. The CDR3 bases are TGTGCCAGCCGAAAGCGGAAACTCAGCACAGATACGCAGTATTTT. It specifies CASRKRKLSTDTQYF.

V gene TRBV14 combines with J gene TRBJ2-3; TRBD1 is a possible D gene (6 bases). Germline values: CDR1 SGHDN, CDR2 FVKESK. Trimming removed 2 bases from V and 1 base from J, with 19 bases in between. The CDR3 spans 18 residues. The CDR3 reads CASSQRNPLTGRTDTQYF. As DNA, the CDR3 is TGTGCCAGCAGCCAACGAAACCCTTTGACAGGCCGCACAGATACGCAGTATTTT. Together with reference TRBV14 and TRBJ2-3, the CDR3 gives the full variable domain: EAGVTQFPSHSVIEKGQTVTLRCDPISGHDNLYWYRRVMGKEIKFLLHFVKESKQDESGMPNNRFLAERTGGTYSTLKVQPAELEDSGVYFCASSQRNPLTGRTDTQYFGPGTRLTVL.

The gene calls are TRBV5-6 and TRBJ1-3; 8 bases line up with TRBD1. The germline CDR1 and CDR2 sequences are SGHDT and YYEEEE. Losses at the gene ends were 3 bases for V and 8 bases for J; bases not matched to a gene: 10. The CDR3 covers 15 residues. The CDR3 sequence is CASSSTQGAGYTIYF. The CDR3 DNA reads TGTGCCAGCAGCTCGACTCAGGGGGCGGGATACACCATATATTTT.

CDR3 sequence reads: CASSVGQGGRGYTF. The CDR3 DNA follows: TGTGCCAGCAGCGTAGGGCAGGGAGGCCGCGGCTACACCTTC. The chain employs TRBV9 and TRBJ1-2, with D perhaps TRBD1 (5 bases). The CDR3 runs to 14 residues. The V gene lost 0 bases and the J gene lost 8 bases, with 14 bases spanning the gap. Germline V lookup: CDR1 SGDLS, CDR2 YYNGEE.

This CDR3 reads CASSFLGLRGIEKLFF. The DNA of the CDR3 is TGTGCCAGCAGTTTCCTTGGGTTGCGGGGGATTGAAAAACTGTTTTTT. The chain employs TRBV6-5 and TRBJ1-4; a weak D match, TRBD1 (5 bases). Trimming took 4 bases from V and 7 from J, leaving 19 bases between them. This CDR3 has 16 residues. Looked up from germline, CDR1 is MNHEY and CDR2 is SVGAGI.